This record covers a single T cell receptor (beta chain). As yet, its antigen is unknown. The data stem from a study of blood T cells in healthy people across ages. The study's findings and limits: Diversity of TCR beta correlated strongly with naive T cell percentage. Naive and antigen-experienced cells were not separated, limiting conclusive comparison.

Primers used in a second PCR of about 6 to 11 cycles were a sample-barcoded 5' primer and a J-beta primer mix. The template-switch adaptor was a 5' adaptor with 12 random nucleotides. It tagged each cDNA molecule. Each of the samples gave a minimum of 2.5 million paired-end reads that contained CDR3. TCRdb reprocessed the 5' RACE reads with MiXCR, giving one entry per CDR3 protein. Of over 950,000 distinct CDR3 sequences listed, 35% to 45% are singletons. The V end was cut by 0 bases, the J end by 3 bases, with 12 bases between. CDR3 size: 16 residues. Germline V lookup: CDR1 KGHSH, CDR2 LQKENI. V and J are TRBV18 and TRBJ1-3; possibly TRBD1 for D (6 bases). The receptor comes from a man younger than 30 in good health. The sequencing sample was made of blood. The DNA of the CDR3 is TGTGCCAGCTCACCACCTAACAGGGTCTATGGAAACACCATATATTTT. It codes for CASSPPNRVYGNTIYF.